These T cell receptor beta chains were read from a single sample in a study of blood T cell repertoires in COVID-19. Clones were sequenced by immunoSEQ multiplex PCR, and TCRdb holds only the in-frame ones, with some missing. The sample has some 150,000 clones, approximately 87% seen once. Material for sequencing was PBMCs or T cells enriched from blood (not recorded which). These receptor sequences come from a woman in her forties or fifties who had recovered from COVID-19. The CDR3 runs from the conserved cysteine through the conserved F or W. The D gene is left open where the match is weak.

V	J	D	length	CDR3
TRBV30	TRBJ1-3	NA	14	CAWIPRGPGNTIYF
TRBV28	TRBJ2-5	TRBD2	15	CASRSGTSGRETQYF
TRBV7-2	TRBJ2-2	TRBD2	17	CASSLLAGGTNTGELFF
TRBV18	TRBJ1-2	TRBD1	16	CASSPGGDRRKDGYTF
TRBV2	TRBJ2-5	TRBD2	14	CASSPTSGGKTQYF
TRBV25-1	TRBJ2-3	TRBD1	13	CATRTGGSDTQYF
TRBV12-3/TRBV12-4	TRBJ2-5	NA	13	CASSLGRWSGQYF
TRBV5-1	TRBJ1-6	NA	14	CASSSAGDSSPLHF
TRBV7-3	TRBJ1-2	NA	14	CASSPDAAPGGYTF
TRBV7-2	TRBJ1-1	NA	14	CASTRSRTETEAFF
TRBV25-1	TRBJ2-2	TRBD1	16	CASSEFGQENTGELFF